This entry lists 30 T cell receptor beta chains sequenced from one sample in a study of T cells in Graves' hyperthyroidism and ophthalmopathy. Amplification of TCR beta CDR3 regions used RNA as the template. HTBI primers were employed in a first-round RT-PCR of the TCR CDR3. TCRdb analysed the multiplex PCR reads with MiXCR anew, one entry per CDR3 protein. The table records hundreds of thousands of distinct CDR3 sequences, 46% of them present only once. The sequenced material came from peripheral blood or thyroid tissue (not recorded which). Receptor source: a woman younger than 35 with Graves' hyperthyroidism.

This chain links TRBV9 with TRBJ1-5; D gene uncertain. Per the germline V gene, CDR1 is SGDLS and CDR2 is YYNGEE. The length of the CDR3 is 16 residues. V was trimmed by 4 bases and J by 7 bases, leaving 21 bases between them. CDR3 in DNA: TGTGCCAGCAGCCCACCCCTCTCAATAGGCGAGCAGCCCCAGCATTTT. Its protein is CASSPPLSIGEQPQHF. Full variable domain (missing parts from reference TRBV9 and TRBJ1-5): DSGVTQTPKHLITATGQRVTLRCSPRSGDLSVYWYQQSLDQGLQFLIQYYNGEERAKGNILERFSAQQFPDLHSELNLSSLELGDSALYFCASSPPLSIGEQPQHFGDGTRLSIL.

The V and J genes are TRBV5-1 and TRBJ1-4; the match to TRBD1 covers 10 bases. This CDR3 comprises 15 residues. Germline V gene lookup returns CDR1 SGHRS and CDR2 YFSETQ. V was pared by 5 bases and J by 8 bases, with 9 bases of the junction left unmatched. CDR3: CASSPTGGVDEKLFF. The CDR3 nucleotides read TGCGCCAGCAGTCCGACAGGGGGCGTGGACGAAAAACTGTTTTTT.

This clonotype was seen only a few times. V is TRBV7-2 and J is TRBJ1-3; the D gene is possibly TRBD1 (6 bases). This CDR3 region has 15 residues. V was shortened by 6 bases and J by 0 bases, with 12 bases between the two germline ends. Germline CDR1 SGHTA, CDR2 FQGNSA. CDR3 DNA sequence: TGTGCCAGCAGTCTGACAGGAAACTCTGGAAACACCATATATTTT. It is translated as CASSLTGNSGNTIYF.

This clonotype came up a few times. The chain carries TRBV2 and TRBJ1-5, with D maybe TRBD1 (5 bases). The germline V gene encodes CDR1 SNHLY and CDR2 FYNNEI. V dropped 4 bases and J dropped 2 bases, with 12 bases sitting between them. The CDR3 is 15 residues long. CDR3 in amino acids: CASSGRGAGNQPQHF. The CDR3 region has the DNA TGTGCCAGCAGTGGTAGGGGCGCCGGCAATCAGCCCCAGCATTTT.

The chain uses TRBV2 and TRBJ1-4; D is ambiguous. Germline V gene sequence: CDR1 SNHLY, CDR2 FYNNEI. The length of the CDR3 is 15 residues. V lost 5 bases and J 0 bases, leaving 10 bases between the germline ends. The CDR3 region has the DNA TGTGCCAGCAGTCTTCCGACAACAACTAATGAAAAACTGTTTTTT. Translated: CASSLPTTTNEKLFF.

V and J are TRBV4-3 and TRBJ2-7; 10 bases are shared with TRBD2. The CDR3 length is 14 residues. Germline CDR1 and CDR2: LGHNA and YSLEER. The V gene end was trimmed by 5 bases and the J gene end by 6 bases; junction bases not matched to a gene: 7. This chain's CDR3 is CASSEAGGWAEQYF. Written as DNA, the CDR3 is TGCGCCAGCAGCGAAGCGGGAGGGTGGGCCGAGCAGTACTTC.

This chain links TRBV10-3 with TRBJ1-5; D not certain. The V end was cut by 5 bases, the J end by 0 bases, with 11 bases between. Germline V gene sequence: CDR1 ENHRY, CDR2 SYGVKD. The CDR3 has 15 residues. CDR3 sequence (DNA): TGTGCCATCAGTTTTTTCAGAAATAGCAATCAGCCCCAGCATTTT. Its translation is CAISFFRNSNQPQHF.

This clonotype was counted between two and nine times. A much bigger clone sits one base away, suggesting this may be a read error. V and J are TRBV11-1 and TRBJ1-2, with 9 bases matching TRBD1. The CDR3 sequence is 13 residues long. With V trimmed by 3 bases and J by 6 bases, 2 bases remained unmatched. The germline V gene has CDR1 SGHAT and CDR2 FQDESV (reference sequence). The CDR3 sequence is CASSFGQGNGYTF. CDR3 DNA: TGTGCCAGCAGCTTCGGACAGGGGAATGGCTACACCTTC.

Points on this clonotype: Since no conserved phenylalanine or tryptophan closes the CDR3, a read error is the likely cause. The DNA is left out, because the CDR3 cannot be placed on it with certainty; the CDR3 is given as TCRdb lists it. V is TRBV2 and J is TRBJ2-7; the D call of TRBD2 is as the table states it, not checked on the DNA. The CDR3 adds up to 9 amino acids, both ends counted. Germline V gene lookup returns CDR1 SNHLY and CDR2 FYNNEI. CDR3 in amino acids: CASSEDLAG.

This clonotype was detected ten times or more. The CDR3 loop is CASSQGLGTEAFF. CDR3 coding DNA: TGTGCCAGCAGCCAAGGACTGGGCACTGAAGCTTTCTTT. V usage is TRBV7-2 and J usage is TRBJ1-1; D remains unclear. The germline V and J ends were trimmed by 5 bases and 4 bases, with 11 bases remaining between them. The length of the CDR3 is 13 residues. From germline, CDR1 is SGHTA and CDR2 FQGNSA.

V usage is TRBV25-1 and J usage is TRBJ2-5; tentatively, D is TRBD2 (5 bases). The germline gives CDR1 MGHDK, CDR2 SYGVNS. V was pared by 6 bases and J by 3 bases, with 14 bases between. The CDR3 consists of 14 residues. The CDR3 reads CASSHGAAEETQYF. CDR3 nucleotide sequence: TGTGCCAGCAGCCATGGAGCGGCAGAAGAGACCCAGTACTTC.

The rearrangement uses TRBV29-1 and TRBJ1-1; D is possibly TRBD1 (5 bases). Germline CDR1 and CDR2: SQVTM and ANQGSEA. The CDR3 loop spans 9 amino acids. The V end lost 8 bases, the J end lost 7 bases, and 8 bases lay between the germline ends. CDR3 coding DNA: TGCAGCTCCCAGGGTGAAGCTTTCTTT. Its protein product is CSSQGEAFF.

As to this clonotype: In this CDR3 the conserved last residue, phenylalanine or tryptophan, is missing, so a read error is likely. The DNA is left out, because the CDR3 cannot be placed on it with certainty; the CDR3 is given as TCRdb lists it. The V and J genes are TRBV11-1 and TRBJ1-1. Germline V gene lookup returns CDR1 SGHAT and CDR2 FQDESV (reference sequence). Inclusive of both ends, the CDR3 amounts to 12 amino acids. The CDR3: CASSLGLQRPAL.

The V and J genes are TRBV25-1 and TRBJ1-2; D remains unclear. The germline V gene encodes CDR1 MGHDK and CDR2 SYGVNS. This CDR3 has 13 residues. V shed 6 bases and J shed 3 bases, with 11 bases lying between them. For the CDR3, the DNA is TGTGCCAGCAGGGGCCGGGATGACTATGGCTACACCTTC. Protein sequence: CASRGRDDYGYTF.

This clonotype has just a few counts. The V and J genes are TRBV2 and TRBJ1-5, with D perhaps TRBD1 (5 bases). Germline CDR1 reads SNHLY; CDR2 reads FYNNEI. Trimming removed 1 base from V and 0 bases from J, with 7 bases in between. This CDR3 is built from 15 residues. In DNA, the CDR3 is TGTGCCAGCAGTGAAGACGGGGCTAGCAATCAGCCCCAGCATTTT. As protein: CASSEDGASNQPQHF.

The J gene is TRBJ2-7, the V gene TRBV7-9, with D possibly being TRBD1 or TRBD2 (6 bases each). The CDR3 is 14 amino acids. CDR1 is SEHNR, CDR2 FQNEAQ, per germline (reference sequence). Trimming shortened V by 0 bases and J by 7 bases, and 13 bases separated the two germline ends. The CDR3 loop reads CASSLANREEEQYF. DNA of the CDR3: TGTGCCAGCAGCTTAGCAAACAGGGAGGAAGAGCAGTACTTC.

The CDR3 loop is CSALTGYDTEAFF. CDR3 in DNA: TGCAGCGCCTTGACAGGGTACGACACTGAAGCTTTCTTT. V is TRBV29-1 and J is TRBJ1-1, with 7 bases identical to TRBD1. Germline lookup yields CDR1 SQVTM and CDR2 ANQGSEA. CDR3 size: 13 residues. Trimming at V came to 7 bases and at J to 3 bases, leaving 8 bases not matched to a gene.

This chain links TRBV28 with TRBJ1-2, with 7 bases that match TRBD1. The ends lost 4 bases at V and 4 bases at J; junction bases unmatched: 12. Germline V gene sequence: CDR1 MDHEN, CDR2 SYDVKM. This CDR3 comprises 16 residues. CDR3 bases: TGTGCCAGCAGTTACTCCGGGACAGCGGCGTCCTATGGCTACACCTTC. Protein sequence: CASSYSGTAASYGYTF.

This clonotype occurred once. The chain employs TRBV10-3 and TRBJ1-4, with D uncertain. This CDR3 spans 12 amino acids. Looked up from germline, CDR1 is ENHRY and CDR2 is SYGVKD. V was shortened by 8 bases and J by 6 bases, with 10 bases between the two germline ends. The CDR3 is CAIGLQDEKLFF. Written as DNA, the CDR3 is TGTGCCATCGGTCTTCAAGATGAAAAACTGTTTTTT.

CDR3 bases: TGTGCCAGTATGGAGGAAGGACTAGCGGGAGAGACCCAGTACTTC. Translation gives CASMEEGLAGETQYF. The rearrangement uses TRBV19 and TRBJ2-5, with 11 bases identical to TRBD2. The CDR3 loop spans 15 amino acids. Germline assignment: CDR1 LNHDA and CDR2 SQIVND (reference sequence). J lost 4 bases, V lost 7 bases, and 8 bases had no gene match.

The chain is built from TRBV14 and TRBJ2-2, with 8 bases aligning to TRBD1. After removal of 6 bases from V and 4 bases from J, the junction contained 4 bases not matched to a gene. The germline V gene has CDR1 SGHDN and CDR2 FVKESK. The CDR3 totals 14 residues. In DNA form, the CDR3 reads TGTGCCAGCAGGCAGGGGGCCTTCACCGGGGAGCTGTTTTTT. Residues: CASRQGAFTGELFF.

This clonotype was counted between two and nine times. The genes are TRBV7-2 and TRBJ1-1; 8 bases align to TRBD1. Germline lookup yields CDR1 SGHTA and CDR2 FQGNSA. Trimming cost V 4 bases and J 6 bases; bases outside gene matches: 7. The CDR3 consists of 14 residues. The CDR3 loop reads CASSSDRVKAEAFF. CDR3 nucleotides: TGTGCCAGCAGCTCGGACAGGGTCAAAGCTGAAGCTTTCTTT.

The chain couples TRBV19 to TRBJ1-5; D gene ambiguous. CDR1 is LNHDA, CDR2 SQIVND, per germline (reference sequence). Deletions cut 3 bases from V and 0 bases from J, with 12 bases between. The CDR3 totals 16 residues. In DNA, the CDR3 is TGTGCCAGTAGTATTACAGCCGTTTATAGCAATCAGCCCCAGCATTTT. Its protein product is CASSITAVYSNQPQHF.

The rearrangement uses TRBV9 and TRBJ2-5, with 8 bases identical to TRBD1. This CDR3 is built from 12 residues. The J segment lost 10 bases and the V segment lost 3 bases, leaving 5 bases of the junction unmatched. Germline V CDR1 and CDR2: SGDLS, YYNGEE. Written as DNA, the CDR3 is TGTGCCAGCAGCGGCGTAACAGGGGGCCAGTACTTC. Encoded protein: CASSGVTGGQYF.

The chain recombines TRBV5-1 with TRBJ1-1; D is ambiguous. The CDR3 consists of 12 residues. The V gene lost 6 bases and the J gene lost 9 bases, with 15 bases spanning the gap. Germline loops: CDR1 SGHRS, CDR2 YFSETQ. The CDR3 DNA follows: TGCGCCAGCACCTCCTTTGGTCCGAAAGCTTTCTTT. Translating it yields CASTSFGPKAFF.

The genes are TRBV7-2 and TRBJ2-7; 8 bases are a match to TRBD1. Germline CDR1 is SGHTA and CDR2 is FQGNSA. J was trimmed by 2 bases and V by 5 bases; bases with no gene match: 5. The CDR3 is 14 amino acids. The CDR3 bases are TGTGCCAGCAGCGTATCAGGGGGCGCCTACGAGCAGTACTTC. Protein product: CASSVSGGAYEQYF.

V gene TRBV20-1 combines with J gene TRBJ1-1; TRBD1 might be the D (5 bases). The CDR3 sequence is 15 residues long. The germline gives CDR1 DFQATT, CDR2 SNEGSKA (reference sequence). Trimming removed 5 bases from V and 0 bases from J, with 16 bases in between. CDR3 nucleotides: TGCAGTGCTGGGGCCCAGGGCGCGATGAACACTGAAGCTTTCTTT. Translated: CSAGAQGAMNTEAFF.

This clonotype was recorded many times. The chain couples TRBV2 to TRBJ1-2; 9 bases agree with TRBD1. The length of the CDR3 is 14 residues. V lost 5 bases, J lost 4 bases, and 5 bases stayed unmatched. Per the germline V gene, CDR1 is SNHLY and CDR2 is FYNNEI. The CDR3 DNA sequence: TGTGCCAGCAGTAACAGGGGGCAGGGCTATGGCTACACCTTC. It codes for CASSNRGQGYGYTF.

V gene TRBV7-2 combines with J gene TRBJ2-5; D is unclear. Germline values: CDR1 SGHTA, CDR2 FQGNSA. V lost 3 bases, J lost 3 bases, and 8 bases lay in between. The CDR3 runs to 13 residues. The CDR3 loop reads CASSFAWEETQYF. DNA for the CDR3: TGTGCCAGCAGCTTCGCATGGGAAGAGACCCAGTACTTC.

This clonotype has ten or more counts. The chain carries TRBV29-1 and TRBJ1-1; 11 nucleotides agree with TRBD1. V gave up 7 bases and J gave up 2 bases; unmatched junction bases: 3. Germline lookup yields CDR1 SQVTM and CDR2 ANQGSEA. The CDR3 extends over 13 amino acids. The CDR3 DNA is TGCAGCGCTGGACAGGGGGCAAACACTGAAGCTTTCTTT. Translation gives CSAGQGANTEAFF. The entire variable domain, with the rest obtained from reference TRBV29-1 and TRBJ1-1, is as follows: SAVISQKPSRDICQRGTSLTIQCQVDSQVTMMFWYRQQPGQSLTLIATANQGSEATYESGFVIDKFPISRPNLTFSTLTVSNMSPEDSSIYLCSAGQGANTEAFFGQGTRLTVV.